The 29 T cell receptor beta chains below all came from one sample that was sequenced in a study of T cells in Graves' hyperthyroidism and ophthalmopathy. Researchers took RNA transcripts and amplified the TCR beta CDR3 regions from them. The HTBI primer set served for first-round RT-PCR of the TCR CDR3. TCRdb reanalysed the multiplex PCR reads using MiXCR and keeps one entry per CDR3 protein. The sample holds a few hundred thousand distinct CDR3 sequences, roughly 18% seen once. Sequencing input: blood. Every receptor here comes from a man aged 18-30 years with Graves' ophthalmopathy.

As concerns this clonotype: A much larger clonotype is one base distant, so this may be a read error. The V and J genes are TRBV7-9 and TRBJ2-7; TRBD1 matches 8 bases. CDR1 SEHNR and CDR2 FQNEAQ come from the germline V gene (reference sequence). This CDR3 contains 13 residues. V lost 5 bases, J lost 9 bases, and 9 bases stayed unmatched. The CDR3 region is CASSRTGLGGQYF. CDR3 DNA sequence: TGTGCCAGCAGCCGGACAGGGCTGGGGGGGCAGTACTTC.

This clonotype was seen only a few times. The chain links TRBV3-1 to TRBJ2-7, with 9 bases fitting TRBD1. CDR1 is LGHDT and CDR2 is YNNKEL in the germline V gene (reference sequence). V lost 3 bases and J lost 6; bases outside the gene matches: 3. This CDR3 is 13 amino acids long. CDR3 residues: CASSQDRGSEQYF. CDR3 in DNA: TGTGCCAGCAGCCAGGACAGGGGAAGCGAGCAGTACTTC.

In regard to this clonotype: One end of the junction varies from germline; a read error may be responsible. V is TRBV7-9 and J is TRBJ1-2; D is unclear. From germline, CDR1 is SEHNR and CDR2 FQNEAQ (reference sequence). The CDR3 extends over 12 amino acids. The CDR3 spells CASSGSFYGHTF. CDR3 in DNA: TGTGCCAGCAGCGGATCTTTCTATGGCCACACCTTC.

V is TRBV10-3 and J is TRBJ2-5; 7 bases are shared with TRBD2. Unmatched junction bases numbered 4, after V lost 6 bases and J lost 3 bases. The CDR3 extends over 13 amino acids. Germline CDR1 reads ENHRY; CDR2 reads SYGVKD. CDR3 sequence (DNA): TGTGCCATCAGGGAGGGGAGGGAAGAGACCCAGTACTTC. This gives the protein CAIREGREETQYF.

The V call is TRBV19, the J call TRBJ1-2, with D possibly TRBD1 on 6 matching bases. The V end was cut by 9 bases, the J end by 2 bases, with 16 bases between. Germline values: CDR1 LNHDA, CDR2 SQIVND (reference sequence). The CDR3 extends over 14 amino acids. CDR3 in DNA: TGTGCCAGCCCGGGCTCCGGGGGCAACTATGGCTACACCTTC. This gives the protein CASPGSGGNYGYTF.

This clonotype was seen at least ten times. This chain links TRBV9 with TRBJ2-7; 8 bases agree with TRBD1. CDR1 and CDR2 (germline): SGDLS, YYNGEE. The CDR3 runs to 14 residues. V was pared by 0 bases and J by 5 bases, with 4 bases of the junction left unmatched. Here the CDR3 DNA reads TGTGCCAGCAGCGTAGAACAGGGGGACAACGAGCAGTACTTC. Residues: CASSVEQGDNEQYF.

The gene calls are TRBV29-1 and TRBJ1-2; D is uncertain. CDR3 length equals 12 residues. The ends were cut back, 1 base at V and 8 bases at J, with 11 bases in the middle. Germline V gene data show CDR1 as SQVTM and CDR2 as ANQGSEA. CDR3 amino acids: CSVEAGSRGYTF. The CDR3 DNA reads as TGCAGCGTTGAAGCTGGGAGCCGGGGCTACACCTTC.

This clonotype showed up just a few times. The chain links TRBV27 to TRBJ2-1; no firm D call. The CDR3 totals 12 residues. Germline V gene data show CDR1 as MNHEY and CDR2 as SMNVEV (reference sequence). The V end was cut by 2 bases, the J end by 6 bases, with 5 bases between. The chain's CDR3 is CASSLTPNEQFF. CDR3 in DNA: TGTGCCAGCAGTTTAACCCCCAATGAGCAGTTCTTC.

This chain uses TRBV11-2 with TRBJ2-5; D possibly corresponds to TRBD2 (6 bases). This CDR3 comprises 15 residues. Germline loops: CDR1 SGHAT, CDR2 FQNNGV. V shed 5 bases and J shed 1 base, with 14 bases lying between them. CDR3 DNA: TGTGCCAGCAGCGGCGGGGTCGGGGGCCAAGAGACCCAGTACTTC. It codes for CASSGGVGGQETQYF. The complete variable domain, with remaining parts taken from reference TRBV11-2 and TRBJ2-5, reads EAGVAQSPRYKIIEKRQSVAFWCNPISGHATLYWYQQILGQGPKLLIQFQNNGVVDDSQLPKDRFSAERLKGVDSTLKIQPAKLEDSAVYLCASSGGVGGQETQYFGPGTRLLVL.

This clonotype appeared many times. This chain joins TRBV2 and TRBJ1-1; 9 nucleotides line up with TRBD1. Losses at the gene ends were 6 bases for V and 6 bases for J; bases not matched to a gene: 17. The length of the CDR3 is 17 residues. Germline lookup yields CDR1 SNHLY and CDR2 FYNNEI. CDR3 region: CASSAHRDRVTEAEAFF. The CDR3 DNA sequence: TGTGCCAGCAGCGCCCACCGGGACAGGGTTACAGAGGCTGAAGCTTTCTTT.

This clonotype occurred many times. The chain is built from TRBV7-8 and TRBJ1-2; 9 bases are a match to TRBD1. There are 13 residues in the CDR3. Trimming took 5 bases from V and 4 from J; bases not matched to a gene: 2. Germline-derived CDR1 and CDR2 are SGHVS and FQNEAQ. DNA of the CDR3: TGTGCCAGCAGCGACAGGGGGTTCTATGGCTACACCTTC. Protein product: CASSDRGFYGYTF.

The chain links TRBV3-1 to TRBJ2-6; D gene uncertain. The germline CDR1 and CDR2 sequences are LGHDT and YNNKEL (reference sequence). The CDR3 consists of 16 residues. The ends were cut back, 1 base at V and 0 bases at J, with 7 bases in the middle. This CDR3 is CASSQVLGSGANVLTF. DNA for the CDR3: TGTGCCAGCAGCCAAGTCCTAGGCTCTGGGGCCAACGTCCTGACTTTC.

Points on this clonotype: A read error may explain this, as a much larger clone is one base away. This chain links TRBV2 with TRBJ1-2; unclear D gene. Germline assignment: CDR1 SNHLY and CDR2 FYNNEI. V shed 5 bases and J shed 0 bases, with 13 bases lying between them. There are 15 residues in the CDR3. DNA of the CDR3: TGTGCCAGCAGTACCCCGGGTCAGTCTAACTATGGCTACACCTTC. Its protein is CASSTPGQSNYGYTF.

The chain employs TRBV11-2 and TRBJ2-1; maybe TRBD1 (6 bases). The CDR3 covers 13 residues. Trimming left V 1 base short and J 10 bases short, with 11 bases between. Germline values: CDR1 SGHAT, CDR2 FQNNGV. The CDR3 coding sequence is TGTGCCAGCAGCTTAGTGGTGGGGACAGAGCAGTTCTTC. Protein product: CASSLVVGTEQFF.

The genes are TRBV3-1 and TRBJ1-3; D is unresolved. The V gene's germline CDR1 is LGHDT and CDR2 YNNKEL (reference sequence). Trimming stripped 1 base from V and 3 bases from J, with 7 bases between. The CDR3 is made up of 14 amino acids. CDR3 sequence (DNA): TGTGCCAGCAGCCAAGTCTTAAGTGGAAACACCATATATTTT. Amino acids: CASSQVLSGNTIYF.

This rearrangement joins TRBV6-1 to TRBJ1-2; tentatively, D is TRBD1 (5 bases). V gave up 10 bases and J gave up 6 bases, with 15 bases separating them. The germline V gene encodes CDR1 MNHNS and CDR2 SASEGT. The CDR3 runs to 12 residues. CDR3 loop: CANGHPANGYTF. In nucleotides, the CDR3 is TGTGCCAACGGACACCCAGCTAATGGCTACACCTTC.

This clonotype was counted many times. V gene TRBV18 combines with J gene TRBJ1-1, with 10 bases that match TRBD1. The J segment lost 6 bases and the V segment lost 3 bases, leaving 7 bases of the junction unmatched. CDR3 length equals 15 residues. Germline V gene data show CDR1 as KGHSH and CDR2 as LQKENI. CDR3 bases: TGTGCCAGCTCACCTCTTGCCGGGACAGGGGCTGAAGCTTTCTTT. Protein sequence: CASSPLAGTGAEAFF.

This chain uses TRBV5-1 with TRBJ2-4; the D gene is possibly TRBD1 (6 bases). Looked up from germline, CDR1 is SGHRS and CDR2 is YFSETQ. Trimming shortened V by 5 bases and J by 5 bases, and 20 bases separated the two germline ends. This CDR3 has 16 amino acids. In DNA, the CDR3 is TGCGCCAGCAGTCTTTTAGGCCGGGACACCCAAAACATTCAGTACTTC. Protein sequence: CASSLLGRDTQNIQYF.

This clonotype was detected many times. The chain recombines TRBV7-3 with TRBJ1-1; TRBD1 aligns across 8 bases. The germline V gene encodes CDR1 SGHTA and CDR2 FQGTGA. The V gene end was trimmed by 0 bases and the J gene end by 1 base; junction bases not matched to a gene: 4. CDR3 size: 16 residues. The CDR3: CASSLTPGGGNTEAFF. For the CDR3, the DNA is TGTGCCAGCAGCTTAACGCCAGGGGGCGGGAACACTGAAGCTTTCTTT.

This chain connects TRBV7-3 to TRBJ2-3; 9 positions agree with TRBD2. Germline trimming cut 4 bases from V and 5 bases from J; bases unmatched to any gene: 7. This CDR3 contains 15 residues. From germline, CDR1 is SGHTA and CDR2 FQGTGA. CDR3 sequence: CASSSRGGGVDTQYF. In DNA, the CDR3 is TGTGCCAGCAGCTCGCGGGGGGGTGGGGTAGATACGCAGTATTTT.

This clonotype occurred a few times. This chain joins TRBV3-1 and TRBJ2-7; D gene unclear. The CDR3 spans 14 residues. Trimming took off 0 bases at V and 5 bases at J, with 11 bases between the two ends. The germline gives CDR1 LGHDT, CDR2 YNNKEL (reference sequence). The chain's CDR3 is CASSQEGSPHEQYF. The CDR3 DNA follows: TGTGCCAGCAGCCAAGAAGGGTCTCCCCACGAGCAGTACTTC.

This clonotype was recorded many times. The rearrangement links TRBV6-5 to TRBJ2-7; 8 bases align to TRBD1. V was clipped by 2 bases and J by 4 bases; unmatched bases: 4. The CDR3 consists of 14 residues. CDR1 and CDR2 (germline): MNHEY, SVGAGI. CDR3: CASSYGQGAYEQYF. CDR3 coding DNA: TGTGCCAGCAGTTACGGACAGGGTGCGTACGAGCAGTACTTC.

The chain is built from TRBV19 and TRBJ2-3, with 8 bases identical to TRBD2. CDR1 is LNHDA, CDR2 SQIVND, per germline (reference sequence). After removal of 4 bases from V and 2 bases from J, the junction contained 11 bases not matched to a gene. The CDR3 length is 17 residues. This CDR3 reads CASSTNRAGAHTDTQYF. The CDR3 DNA sequence: TGTGCCAGTAGTACCAACCGAGCGGGGGCCCACACAGATACGCAGTATTTT.

The chain recombines TRBV6-1 with TRBJ1-3; D call uncertain. There are 15 residues in the CDR3. Germline CDR1 reads MNHNS; CDR2 reads SASEGT. V lost 6 bases to trimming and J lost 4 bases, with 16 bases between them. The CDR3 DNA reads as TGTGCCAGCAGCTCCAACTCCGCGAGCGGAAACACCATATATTTT. Residues: CASSSNSASGNTIYF.

CDR3 loop: CASTGTDRAAYNEQFF. The CDR3 DNA is TGTGCCAGCACAGGAACTGACAGGGCCGCCTACAATGAGCAGTTCTTC. The V gene is TRBV6-1, the J gene TRBJ2-1; 7 bases are a match to TRBD1. Germline V gene data show CDR1 as MNHNS and CDR2 as SASEGT. The CDR3 spans 16 residues. The trim removed 7 bases at V and 2 bases at J, leaving 11 bases unmatched.

The chain has TRBV10-3 and TRBJ1-1, with a tentative D call TRBD1 (5 bases). CDR1 and CDR2 from the germline V gene are ENHRY and SYGVKD. The CDR3 contains 16 residues. V was shortened by 5 bases and J by 1 base, with 17 bases between the two germline ends. The CDR3 spells CAISPGPINPNTEAFF. The CDR3 region has the DNA TGTGCCATCAGTCCGGGACCGATCAATCCGAACACTGAAGCTTTCTTT.

The chain combines TRBV18 with TRBJ2-7; TRBD1 matches 7 bases. Germline V gives CDR1 KGHSH, CDR2 LQKENI. The length of the CDR3 is 14 residues. The junction had 5 bases not matched to a gene; V was cut back by 0 bases and J by 6 bases. The CDR3 is CASSPPTGPGEQYF. The CDR3 bases are TGTGCCAGCTCACCACCGACAGGGCCTGGCGAGCAGTACTTC. Full variable domain (missing parts from reference TRBV18 and TRBJ2-7): NAGVMQNPRHLVRRRGQEARLRCSPMKGHSHVYWYRQLPEEGLKFMVYLQKENIIDESGMPKERFSAEFPKEGPSILRIQQVVRGDSAAYFCASSPPTGPGEQYFGPGTRLTVT.

This clonotype was recorded many times. This rearrangement joins TRBV11-2 to TRBJ2-2, with a possible D match to TRBD1 (5 bases). The CDR3 has 13 amino acids. Trimming removed 5 bases from V and 4 bases from J, with 8 bases in between. Germline V lookup: CDR1 SGHAT, CDR2 FQNNGV. This CDR3 reads CASSKGSTGELFF. CDR3 in DNA: TGTGCCAGCAGCAAGGGGTCCACCGGGGAGCTGTTTTTT.

Many counts were recorded for this clonotype. The chain joins TRBV11-1 to TRBJ2-1, with TRBD1 as a possible D gene (5 bases). The V end lost 1 base, the J end lost 8 bases, and 15 bases lay between the germline ends. CDR3 length: 15 residues. Germline CDR1 SGHAT, CDR2 FQDESV (reference sequence). The CDR3 DNA is TGTGCCAGCAGCTTAGGTGCAGGGTATGGGCATGAGCAGTTCTTC. Protein sequence: CASSLGAGYGHEQFF. Using reference TRBV11-1 and TRBJ2-1 for the parts outside the CDR3, the full variable domain is EAEVAQSPRYKITEKSQAVAFWCDPISGHATLYWYRQILGQGPELLVQFQDESVVDDSQLPKDRFSAERLKGVDSTLKIQPAELGDSAMYLCASSLGAGYGHEQFFGPGTRLTVL.